A selection of T cell receptor beta chains follows, all from one sample in a study of shared clonotypes between healthy human individuals. Generated by immunoSEQ multiplex PCR, the TCRdb table keeps only in-frame clones and is missing some. The data show 2,500,000 or so clones, 90% to 95% seen once. Sequencing was carried out using naive CD4+ T cells sorted from blood. The receptors here all came from a man between 18 and 29 years old in good health. The CDR3 runs from the conserved cysteine through the conserved F or W. The order of the fields is clone size, D gene, CDR3 length, J gene, V gene, CDR3 protein, CDR3 DNA. A D gene is named only where the DNA matches it firmly. Size is stated for part of the rows, as once, few or many counts, or as a class when the clone is expanded.

clone_size: -
d_call: TRBD1
cdr3_length: 15
j_call: TRBJ1-1
v_call: TRBV7-2
cdr3_aa: CASSPRQGANTEAFF
cdr3_nt: TGTGCCAGCAGCCCTCGACAGGGGGCGAACACTGAAGCTTTCTTT

clone_size: -
d_call: TRBD1
cdr3_length: 15
j_call: TRBJ1-1
v_call: TRBV28
cdr3_aa: CASSPGDRGNTEAFF
cdr3_nt: TGTGCCAGCAGTCCCGGGGACAGGGGGAACACTGAAGCTTTCTTT

clone_size: -
d_call: TRBD1
cdr3_length: 12
j_call: TRBJ2-4
v_call: TRBV30
cdr3_aa: CAGGQGKNIQYF
cdr3_nt: TGTGCCGGGGGACAGGGTAAAAACATTCAGTACTTC

clone_size: -
d_call: -
cdr3_length: 15
j_call: TRBJ1-4
v_call: TRBV11-2
cdr3_aa: CASSFTGTEGEKLFF
cdr3_nt: TGTGCCAGCAGCTTTACAGGGACCGAGGGTGAAAAACTGTTTTTT

clone_size: -
d_call: -
cdr3_length: 15
j_call: TRBJ2-2
v_call: TRBV29-1
cdr3_aa: CSVEDPDRGTGELFF
cdr3_nt: TGCAGCGTTGAAGATCCGGACCGGGGAACCGGGGAGCTGTTTTTT

clone_size: -
d_call: -
cdr3_length: 12
j_call: TRBJ2-1
v_call: TRBV6-6
cdr3_aa: CASSYSKNEQFF
cdr3_nt: TGTGCCAGCAGTTACTCGAAGAATGAGCAGTTCTTC

clone_size: -
d_call: TRBD1
cdr3_length: 15
j_call: TRBJ1-2
v_call: TRBV28
cdr3_aa: CASKPTGSPNGGYTF
cdr3_nt: TGTGCCAGCAAACCGACAGGGTCCCCTAACGGAGGCTACACCTTC

clone_size: -
d_call: -
cdr3_length: 15
j_call: TRBJ1-1
v_call: TRBV5-1
cdr3_aa: CASSLEGTFGTEAFF
cdr3_nt: TGCGCCAGCAGCTTGGAGGGGACATTTGGCACTGAAGCTTTCTTT

clone_size: -
d_call: -
cdr3_length: 16
j_call: TRBJ1-1
v_call: TRBV23-1
cdr3_aa: CAVAGRLGVENTEAFF
cdr3_nt: TGCGCCGTAGCGGGCCGCCTCGGAGTGGAGAACACTGAAGCTTTCTTT

clone_size: -
d_call: -
cdr3_length: 15
j_call: TRBJ2-5
v_call: TRBV30
cdr3_aa: CAWSTGLGAQETQYF
cdr3_nt: TGTGCCTGGAGTACCGGGCTTGGGGCCCAAGAGACCCAGTACTTC

clone_size: -
d_call: -
cdr3_length: 13
j_call: TRBJ2-7
v_call: TRBV5-5
cdr3_aa: CASSLEPGSEQYF
cdr3_nt: TGTGCCAGCAGCTTGGAGCCCGGAAGCGAGCAGTACTTC

clone_size: -
d_call: TRBD1
cdr3_length: 14
j_call: TRBJ2-5
v_call: TRBV30
cdr3_aa: CAWSAGTGEETQYF
cdr3_nt: TGTGCCTGGAGTGCCGGGACAGGGGAAGAGACCCAGTACTTC

clone_size: -
d_call: -
cdr3_length: 13
j_call: TRBJ1-1
v_call: TRBV28
cdr3_aa: CASKRGMNTEAFF
cdr3_nt: TGTGCCAGCAAGCGGGGGATGAACACTGAAGCTTTCTTT

clone_size: -
d_call: TRBD1
cdr3_length: 15
j_call: TRBJ1-5
v_call: TRBV6-5
cdr3_aa: CASRINRGPNQPQHF
cdr3_nt: TGTGCCAGCAGGATCAACAGGGGGCCCAATCAGCCCCAGCATTTT

clone_size: -
d_call: -
cdr3_length: 13
j_call: TRBJ2-5
v_call: TRBV7-2
cdr3_aa: CASSTRTGETQYF
cdr3_nt: TGTGCCAGCAGCACCCGGACCGGCGAGACCCAGTACTTC

clone_size: -
d_call: -
cdr3_length: 12
j_call: TRBJ1-1
v_call: TRBV11-2
cdr3_aa: CASSLYRGEAFF
cdr3_nt: TGTGCCAGCAGCTTATACCGGGGTGAAGCTTTCTTT

clone_size: few
d_call: -
cdr3_length: 13
j_call: TRBJ1-1
v_call: TRBV7-3
cdr3_aa: CASSLTGNTEAFF
cdr3_nt: TGTGCCAGCAGCTTGACGGGGAACACTGAAGCTTTCTTT

clone_size: -
d_call: -
cdr3_length: 16
j_call: TRBJ2-7
v_call: TRBV7-9
cdr3_aa: CASSPGGDRESYEQYF
cdr3_nt: TGTGCCAGCAGCCCGGGGGGGGACAGGGAATCCTACGAGCAGTACTTC

clone_size: -
d_call: -
cdr3_length: 15
j_call: TRBJ1-5
v_call: TRBV28
cdr3_aa: CASGTHGDSNQPQHF
cdr3_nt: TGTGCCAGCGGGACCCATGGGGATAGCAATCAGCCCCAGCATTTT

clone_size: few
d_call: TRBD1
cdr3_length: 15
j_call: TRBJ1-5
v_call: TRBV2
cdr3_aa: CASSETGLGNQPQHF
cdr3_nt: TGTGCCAGCAGTGAGACAGGGTTGGGCAATCAGCCCCAGCATTTT

clone_size: -
d_call: -
cdr3_length: 14
j_call: TRBJ2-7
v_call: TRBV10-3
cdr3_aa: CAISEDIGTYEQYF
cdr3_nt: TGTGCCATCAGTGAGGATATCGGAACCTACGAGCAGTACTTC

clone_size: -
d_call: -
cdr3_length: 13
j_call: TRBJ1-1
v_call: TRBV5-1
cdr3_aa: CASSSIPGQGAFF
cdr3_nt: TGCGCCAGCAGCTCAATCCCGGGACAAGGAGCTTTCTTT

clone_size: -
d_call: -
cdr3_length: 13
j_call: TRBJ2-7
v_call: TRBV29-1
cdr3_aa: CSVVGIIVHEQYF
cdr3_nt: TGCAGCGTTGTTGGGATAATTGTCCACGAGCAGTACTTC

clone_size: -
d_call: TRBD2
cdr3_length: 18
j_call: TRBJ2-1
v_call: TRBV2
cdr3_aa: CASSEPRLAGGSYNEQFF
cdr3_nt: TGTGCCAGCAGTGAACCAAGACTAGCGGGGGGCTCCTACAATGAGCAGTTCTTC

clone_size: -
d_call: TRBD2
cdr3_length: 14
j_call: TRBJ2-5
v_call: TRBV19
cdr3_aa: CASSDSGGVGSQYF
cdr3_nt: TGTGCCAGTAGTGATAGCGGGGGGGTAGGATCCCAGTACTTC

clone_size: -
d_call: -
cdr3_length: 15
j_call: TRBJ2-3
v_call: TRBV5-4
cdr3_aa: CASSLGGVGTDTQYF
cdr3_nt: TGTGCCAGCAGCTTGGGCGGGGTGGGTACAGATACGCAGTATTTT

clone_size: few
d_call: -
cdr3_length: 14
j_call: TRBJ1-1
v_call: TRBV4-1
cdr3_aa: CASSHLLSNTEAFF
cdr3_nt: TGCGCCAGCAGCCACCTTTTGTCCAACACTGAAGCTTTCTTT

clone_size: few
d_call: -
cdr3_length: 12
j_call: TRBJ1-6
v_call: TRBV7-9
cdr3_aa: CASSLVGSPLHF
cdr3_nt: TGTGCCAGCAGCTTAGTCGGGTCACCCCTCCACTTT

clone_size: -
d_call: TRBD2
cdr3_length: 17
j_call: TRBJ2-3
v_call: TRBV10-3
cdr3_aa: CAISDSAGGSSTDTQYF
cdr3_nt: TGTGCCATCAGTGACTCAGCGGGGGGATCAAGCACAGATACGCAGTATTTT

clone_size: -
d_call: -
cdr3_length: 16
j_call: TRBJ1-3
v_call: TRBV9
cdr3_aa: CASSVGRKSSGNTIYF
cdr3_nt: TGTGCCAGCAGCGTAGGGCGGAAGAGCTCTGGAAACACCATATATTTT

clone_size: -
d_call: -
cdr3_length: 15
j_call: TRBJ1-1
v_call: TRBV15
cdr3_aa: CATSRVSPGVHEAFF
cdr3_nt: TGTGCCACCAGCAGAGTCTCGCCAGGCGTACACGAAGCTTTCTTT

clone_size: -
d_call: TRBD2
cdr3_length: 16
j_call: TRBJ2-2
v_call: TRBV28
cdr3_aa: CASSSGLAGHTGELFF
cdr3_nt: TGTGCCAGCAGTTCCGGTCTAGCGGGGCACACCGGGGAGCTGTTTTTT

clone_size: -
d_call: -
cdr3_length: 13
j_call: TRBJ1-1
v_call: TRBV25-1
cdr3_aa: CASSERGNTEAFF
cdr3_nt: TGTGCCAGCAGTGAACGGGGGAACACTGAAGCTTTCTTT

clone_size: -
d_call: -
cdr3_length: 14
j_call: TRBJ2-7
v_call: TRBV30
cdr3_aa: CACPSGRALYEQYF
cdr3_nt: TGTGCCTGCCCGAGTGGCAGGGCTCTCTACGAGCAGTACTTC

clone_size: -
d_call: -
cdr3_length: 14
j_call: TRBJ1-1
v_call: TRBV6-5
cdr3_aa: CASSYPGEGAEAFF
cdr3_nt: TGTGCCAGCAGTTACCCGGGGGAGGGCGCCGAAGCTTTCTTT

clone_size: -
d_call: -
cdr3_length: 16
j_call: TRBJ1-1
v_call: TRBV27
cdr3_aa: CASRPLQGRGNTEAFF
cdr3_nt: TGTGCCAGCAGGCCCTTACAGGGTCGGGGAAACACTGAAGCTTTCTTT

clone_size: few
d_call: -
cdr3_length: 12
j_call: TRBJ1-4
v_call: TRBV18
cdr3_aa: CASSPTNEKLFF
cdr3_nt: TGTGCCAGCTCACCTACTAATGAAAAACTGTTTTTT

clone_size: -
d_call: TRBD1
cdr3_length: 17
j_call: TRBJ1-4
v_call: TRBV5-1
cdr3_aa: CASSPIPGRGLGEKLFF
cdr3_nt: TGCGCCAGCAGCCCCATTCCGGGCAGGGGGCTTGGTGAAAAACTGTTTTTT

clone_size: -
d_call: -
cdr3_length: 15
j_call: TRBJ1-3
v_call: TRBV15
cdr3_aa: CATSRDASYGNTIYF
cdr3_nt: TGTGCCACCAGCAGAGACGCTTCGTACGGAAACACCATATATTTT

clone_size: -
d_call: TRBD1
cdr3_length: 15
j_call: TRBJ1-6
v_call: TRBV6-1
cdr3_aa: CASSPQTGSNSPLHF
cdr3_nt: TGTGCCAGCAGTCCCCAGACAGGGTCTAATTCACCCCTCCACTTT

clone_size: -
d_call: TRBD1
cdr3_length: 16
j_call: TRBJ1-4
v_call: TRBV9
cdr3_aa: CASTRDGAGGFEKLFF
cdr3_nt: TGTGCCAGCACCAGAGACGGGGCAGGGGGATTCGAAAAACTGTTTTTT

clone_size: few
d_call: -
cdr3_length: 14
j_call: TRBJ1-2
v_call: TRBV30
cdr3_aa: CAWSVRRAAYGYTF
cdr3_nt: TGTGCCTGGAGTGTCAGAAGGGCGGCCTATGGCTACACCTTC

clone_size: -
d_call: -
cdr3_length: 14
j_call: TRBJ1-3
v_call: TRBV6-1
cdr3_aa: CASEGGFSGNTIYF
cdr3_nt: TGTGCCAGCGAGGGGGGTTTCTCTGGAAACACCATATATTTT

clone_size: -
d_call: -
cdr3_length: 14
j_call: TRBJ1-4
v_call: TRBV7-9
cdr3_aa: CASSFLDGYEKLFF
cdr3_nt: TGTGCCAGCAGCTTCTTGGACGGCTATGAAAAACTGTTTTTT

clone_size: -
d_call: TRBD1
cdr3_length: 16
j_call: TRBJ1-1
v_call: TRBV5-6
cdr3_aa: CASSLKLLQGAAEAFF
cdr3_nt: TGTGCCAGCAGCCTAAAATTACTACAGGGGGCGGCTGAAGCTTTCTTT

clone_size: -
d_call: -
cdr3_length: 16
j_call: TRBJ2-1
v_call: TRBV4-3
cdr3_aa: CASSLTGLPGDNEQFF
cdr3_nt: TGCGCCAGCAGCCTTACGGGACTCCCGGGGGACAATGAGCAGTTCTTC

clone_size: -
d_call: -
cdr3_length: 11
j_call: TRBJ2-7
v_call: TRBV5-6
cdr3_aa: CASSSGQNAYF
cdr3_nt: TGTGCCAGCAGCTCCGGACAGAACGCGTACTTC

clone_size: -
d_call: -
cdr3_length: 14
j_call: TRBJ1-2
v_call: TRBV28
cdr3_aa: CATQGPGQSNGYTF
cdr3_nt: TGTGCCACTCAGGGACCGGGACAAAGCAATGGCTACACCTTC

clone_size: -
d_call: -
cdr3_length: 14
j_call: TRBJ2-7
v_call: TRBV7-2
cdr3_aa: CASSSSPGPYEQYF
cdr3_nt: TGTGCCAGCAGCTCCAGCCCAGGGCCCTACGAGCAGTACTTC

clone_size: -
d_call: -
cdr3_length: 14
j_call: TRBJ2-1
v_call: TRBV29-1
cdr3_aa: CSANLGGLGNEQFF
cdr3_nt: TGCAGCGCGAACTTGGGGGGGCTAGGGAATGAGCAGTTCTTC

clone_size: -
d_call: TRBD1
cdr3_length: 16
j_call: TRBJ1-1
v_call: TRBV6-1
cdr3_aa: CASSESGRGRTAEAFF
cdr3_nt: TGTGCCAGCAGTGAATCCGGGAGGGGGCGTACGGCTGAAGCTTTCTTT

clone_size: -
d_call: -
cdr3_length: 13
j_call: TRBJ1-3
v_call: TRBV6-1
cdr3_aa: CASASNSGNTIYF
cdr3_nt: TGTGCCAGCGCCTCCAACTCTGGAAACACCATATATTTT

clone_size: -
d_call: -
cdr3_length: 17
j_call: TRBJ2-2
v_call: TRBV6-1
cdr3_aa: CASSEAGPQRNTGELFF
cdr3_nt: TGTGCCAGCAGTGAAGCGGGCCCCCAGCGGAACACCGGGGAGCTGTTTTTT

clone_size: few
d_call: -
cdr3_length: 11
j_call: TRBJ1-1
v_call: TRBV20-1
cdr3_aa: CSARPYTEAFF
cdr3_nt: TGCAGTGCTAGACCCTACACTGAAGCTTTCTTT

clone_size: -
d_call: TRBD1
cdr3_length: 16
j_call: TRBJ1-3
v_call: TRBV11-2
cdr3_aa: CASSLQGAVSGNTIYF
cdr3_nt: TGTGCCAGCAGCTTACAGGGGGCTGTATCAGGAAACACCATATATTTT

clone_size: -
d_call: TRBD1
cdr3_length: 15
j_call: TRBJ2-7
v_call: TRBV5-4
cdr3_aa: CASGVSGTGTYEQYF
cdr3_nt: TGTGCCAGCGGAGTCTCCGGGACAGGGACCTACGAGCAGTACTTC

clone_size: -
d_call: -
cdr3_length: 15
j_call: TRBJ1-1
v_call: TRBV19
cdr3_aa: CASRTIGGKNTEAFF
cdr3_nt: TGTGCCAGTAGAACAATCGGGGGAAAGAACACTGAAGCTTTCTTT

clone_size: -
d_call: -
cdr3_length: 23
j_call: TRBJ2-3
v_call: TRBV4-2
cdr3_aa: CASSQWTGGPSRLAGASTDTQYF
cdr3_nt: TGTGCCAGCAGCCAGTGGACAGGGGGCCCCTCCAGACTAGCGGGGGCTAGCACAGATACGCAGTATTTT

clone_size: -
d_call: TRBD1
cdr3_length: 14
j_call: TRBJ2-7
v_call: TRBV7-9
cdr3_aa: CASSLEGQGYEQYF
cdr3_nt: TGTGCCAGCAGCTTAGAGGGACAGGGCTACGAGCAGTACTTC

clone_size: -
d_call: -
cdr3_length: 14
j_call: TRBJ1-5
v_call: TRBV19
cdr3_aa: CASSIEAVNQPQHF
cdr3_nt: TGTGCCAGTAGTATAGAAGCAGTTAATCAGCCCCAGCATTTT